This T cell receptor (beta chain) was obtained from a study of T cell responses to AZD1222 COVID-19 vaccine. The CDR3 is 13 residues long. Trimming cost V 4 bases and J 1 base; bases outside gene matches: 2. The germline CDR1 and CDR2 sequences are SQVTM and ANQGSEA. On this clone: Its target is unknown.

General study findings and limits: Mostly white British, mostly female donors; authors suggested clonal diversity may be underestimated.

The table came from immunoSEQ multiplex PCR; TCRdb's copy has only in-frame clones and leaves some out. The sample records tens of thousands of clones, under 95% being singletons. The sample was peripheral blood, taken on day 0 of MenACWY control vaccination. This TCR was recovered from an adult in good health. The chain has TRBV29-1 and TRBJ2-7; TRBD2 matches at 9 bases. The CDR3 sequence is CSVGSGRSYEQYF. CDR3 bases: TGCAGCGTTGGGAGCGGGAGGTCCTACGAGCAGTACTTC.